Presented here are 3 T cell receptor beta chains from one specimen sequenced in a study of T-cell reconstitution after alpha-beta-depleted transplantation in children. For TCRbeta, the library was prepared with unique molecular identifiers. Each CDR3 protein gets one entry after TCRdb re-called the PCR reads with MiXCR. The data contain some 590,000 distinct CDR3 sequences, about 10% of them singletons. Source: PBMCs from the stem cell graft donor, taken from the stem cell graft. All receptors come from a human donor who donated a stem cell graft to a child with acute myeloid leukemia.

The rearrangement links TRBV12-3 or TRBV12-4 to TRBJ1-1, with D unclear. CDR3 length: 13 residues. V gave up 6 bases and J gave up 1 base, with 9 bases separating them. The CDR3 spells CASRRAGNTEAFF. For the CDR3, the DNA is TGTGCCAGCAGGAGGGCAGGGAACACTGAAGCTTTCTTT.

This rearrangement joins TRBV5-1 to TRBJ2-1; 14 nucleotides align to TRBD2. The germline V gene encodes CDR1 SGHRS and CDR2 YFSETQ. This CDR3 region has 15 residues. Unmatched junction bases numbered 5, after V lost 5 bases and J lost 7 bases. This CDR3 reads CASRSGTSGSNEQFF. The CDR3, as DNA: TGCGCCAGCAGATCCGGGACTAGCGGGAGTAATGAGCAGTTCTTC.

The chain has TRBV12-3 or TRBV12-4 and TRBJ2-5; 8 positions match TRBD1. The CDR3 is 14 residues long. V lost 6 bases, J lost 5 bases, and 8 bases stayed unmatched. CDR3 sequence reads: CASRLDRAGETQYF. CDR3 coding DNA: TGTGCCAGCAGGTTGGACAGGGCAGGGGAGACCCAGTACTTC.